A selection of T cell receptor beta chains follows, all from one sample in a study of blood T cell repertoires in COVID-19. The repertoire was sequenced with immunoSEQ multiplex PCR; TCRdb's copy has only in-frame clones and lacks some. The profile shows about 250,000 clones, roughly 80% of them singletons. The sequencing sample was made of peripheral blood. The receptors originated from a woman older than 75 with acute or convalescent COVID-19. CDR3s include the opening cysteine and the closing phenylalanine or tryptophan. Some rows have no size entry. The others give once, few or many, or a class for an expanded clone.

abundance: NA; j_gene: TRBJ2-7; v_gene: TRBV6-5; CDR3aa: CASQDYMPPYEQYF
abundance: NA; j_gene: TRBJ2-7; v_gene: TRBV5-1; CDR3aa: CASRSQGITYEQYF
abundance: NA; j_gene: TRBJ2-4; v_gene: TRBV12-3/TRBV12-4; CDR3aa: CASSFFRDIQYF
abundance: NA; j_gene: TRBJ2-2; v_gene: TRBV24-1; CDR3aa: CATSGFGTANTGELFF
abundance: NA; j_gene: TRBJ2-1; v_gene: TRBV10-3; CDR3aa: CAITPSGRTNEQFF
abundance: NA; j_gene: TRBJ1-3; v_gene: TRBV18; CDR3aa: CASSPSGTGGDTIYF
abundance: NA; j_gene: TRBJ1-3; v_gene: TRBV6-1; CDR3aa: CASSEAAGRSSGNTIYF
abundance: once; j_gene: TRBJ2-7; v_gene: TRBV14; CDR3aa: CASSQAPGQESSHEQYF
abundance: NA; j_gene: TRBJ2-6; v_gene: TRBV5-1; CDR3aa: CASSLTGSGANVLTF
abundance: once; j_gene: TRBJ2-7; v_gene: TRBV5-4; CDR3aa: CASSFGQGPYEQYF
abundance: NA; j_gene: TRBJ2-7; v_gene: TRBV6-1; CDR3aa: CASSELGGSDEQYF